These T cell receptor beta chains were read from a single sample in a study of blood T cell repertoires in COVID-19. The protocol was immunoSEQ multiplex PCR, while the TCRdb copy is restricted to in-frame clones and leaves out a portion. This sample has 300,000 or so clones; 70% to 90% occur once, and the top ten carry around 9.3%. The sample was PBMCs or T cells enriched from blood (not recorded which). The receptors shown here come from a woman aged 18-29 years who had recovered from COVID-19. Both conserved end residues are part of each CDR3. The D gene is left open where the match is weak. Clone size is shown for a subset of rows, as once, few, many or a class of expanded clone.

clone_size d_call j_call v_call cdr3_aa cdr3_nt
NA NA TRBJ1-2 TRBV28 CASRTVYGYTF TGTGCCAGCAGGACAGTCTATGGCTACACCTTC
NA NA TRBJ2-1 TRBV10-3 CAISDFSGSSYNEQFF TGTGCCATCAGTGACTTTAGCGGTAGCTCCTACAATGAGCAGTTCTTC
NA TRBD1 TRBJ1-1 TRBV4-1 CASSPTTGRGRGPSEAFF TGCGCCAGCAGCCCCACAACCGGAAGAGGCAGGGGGCCATCTGAAGCTTTCTTT
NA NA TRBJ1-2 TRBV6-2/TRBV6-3 CASSPEHYGYTF TGTGCCAGCAGTCCAGAACACTATGGCTACACCTTC
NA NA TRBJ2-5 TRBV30 CAWRGRDTSSGKTQYF TGTGCCTGGAGAGGGCGCGACACGAGCTCGGGGAAGACCCAGTACTTC
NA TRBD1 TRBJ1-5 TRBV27 CASTPGTVLHQPQHF TGTGCCAGCACCCCAGGGACAGTGCTTCATCAGCCCCAGCATTTT
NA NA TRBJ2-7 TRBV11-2 CASSPTLGVYEQYF TGTGCCAGCAGCCCGACCTTAGGGGTCTACGAGCAGTACTTC
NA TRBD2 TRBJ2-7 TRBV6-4 CASTGTSGVYEQYF TGTGCCAGCACCGGGACTAGCGGGGTCTACGAGCAGTACTTC
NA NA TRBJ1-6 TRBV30 CAWMDRQGSSYNSPLHF TGTGCCTGGATGGATCGCCAAGGGAGCTCCTATAATTCACCCCTCCACTTT
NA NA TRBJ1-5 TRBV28 CASSLEYQPQHF TGTGCCAGCAGCCTAGAGTACCAGCCCCAGCATTTT
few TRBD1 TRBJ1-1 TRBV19 CASSTGQGANTEAFF TGTGCCAGTAGTACCGGACAGGGGGCGAATACTGAAGCTTTCTTT
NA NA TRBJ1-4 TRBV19 CASSISYNEKLFF TGTGCCAGTAGTATCAGTTATAATGAAAAACTGTTTTTT
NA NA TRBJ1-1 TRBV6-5 CASSRQELRTEAFF TGTGCCAGCAGTAGACAGGAGCTACGGACTGAAGCTTTCTTT
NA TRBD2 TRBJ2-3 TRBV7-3 CASSSVAGEADTQYF TGTGCCAGCAGCTCTGTAGCGGGAGAGGCAGATACGCAGTATTTT
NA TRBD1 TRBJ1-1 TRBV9 CASSFGQGISEAFF TGTGCCAGCAGCTTCGGACAGGGCATCTCTGAAGCTTTCTTT
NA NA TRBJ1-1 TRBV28 CASSLSLFAFF TGTGCCAGCAGTTTATCCCTCTTTGCTTTCTTT
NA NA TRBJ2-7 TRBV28 CASRLPGGGGQYF TGTGCCAGCAGACTGCCCGGGGGCGGGGGGCAGTACTTC
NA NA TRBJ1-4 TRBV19 CASRSLSRGIEEKLFF TGTGCCAGTAGATCCCTTTCGCGGGGAATAGAGGAAAAACTGTTTTTT
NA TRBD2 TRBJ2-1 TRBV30 CAWSVLAGVRNEQFF TGTGCCTGGAGTGTATTGGCGGGGGTACGCAATGAGCAGTTCTTC
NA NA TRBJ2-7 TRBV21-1 CASSKAEPEDEQYF TGTGCCAGCAGCAAAGCGGAGCCGGAGGACGAGCAGTACTTC
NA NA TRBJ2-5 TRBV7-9 CASSLAAHQETQYF TGTGCCAGCAGCTTAGCGGCTCACCAAGAGACCCAGTACTTC
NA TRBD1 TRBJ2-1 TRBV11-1 CASRQTGSPYNEQFF TGTGCCAGCAGACAGACAGGGTCACCCTACAATGAGCAGTTCTTC
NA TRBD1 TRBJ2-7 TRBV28 CASRDGTAYEQYF TGTGCCAGCAGAGACGGGACAGCCTACGAGCAGTACTTC
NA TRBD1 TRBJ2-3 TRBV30 CARNRGVGDTQYF TGTGCCCGGAACAGGGGAGTAGGAGATACGCAGTATTTT
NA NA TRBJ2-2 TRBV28 CASSMGPLVSRELFF TGTGCCAGCAGTATGGGCCCCCTTGTGAGCCGGGAGCTGTTTTTT
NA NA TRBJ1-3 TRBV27 CASISGAGNTIYF TGTGCCAGCATATCGGGGGCTGGAAACACCATATATTTT
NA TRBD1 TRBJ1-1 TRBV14 CASSRNYRGVTEAFF TGTGCCAGCAGCCGAAACTACAGGGGGGTCACTGAAGCTTTCTTT
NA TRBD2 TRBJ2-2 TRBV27 CASSFIYGLAGNTGELFF TGTGCCAGCAGTTTTATTTACGGACTAGCGGGGAACACCGGGGAGCTGTTTTTT
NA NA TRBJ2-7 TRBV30 CAWSPGAGGYEQYF TGTGCCTGGAGTCCGGGCGCCGGGGGTTACGAGCAGTACTTC
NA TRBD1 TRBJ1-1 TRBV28 CASRERTGRTEAFF TGTGCCAGTCGGGAAAGGACAGGGAGGACTGAAGCTTTCTTT
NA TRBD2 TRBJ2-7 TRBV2 CASRDLTSGYSYEQYF TGTGCCAGCCGGGACCTAACTAGCGGTTATTCCTACGAGCAGTACTTC
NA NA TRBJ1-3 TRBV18 CASSPRQTSGNTIYF TGTGCCAGCTCACCACGACAGACCTCTGGAAACACCATATATTTT
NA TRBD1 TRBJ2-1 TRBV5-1 CASRAGTGQYNEQFF TGCGCCAGCAGAGCCGGGACAGGGCAGTACAATGAGCAGTTCTTC
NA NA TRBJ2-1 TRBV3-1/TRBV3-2 CASSQELPQGEQFF TGTGCCAGCAGCCAAGAACTACCCCAGGGTGAGCAGTTCTTC
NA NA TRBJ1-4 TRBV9 CASSVATGVNEKLFF TGTGCCAGCAGCGTAGCTACGGGAGTGAATGAAAAACTGTTTTTT
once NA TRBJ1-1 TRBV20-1 CSASELGSEAFF TGCAGTGCTAGTGAACTAGGTTCTGAAGCTTTCTTT
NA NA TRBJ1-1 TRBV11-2 CASSSLLLGPHTEAFF TGTGCCAGCAGCTCCCTCTTGTTGGGGCCTCACACTGAAGCTTTCTTT
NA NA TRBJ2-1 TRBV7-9 CASSFRREYNEQFF TGTGCCAGCAGCTTTAGGCGGGAATACAATGAGCAGTTCTTC